This TCR beta chain stems from a study of breast tumors, draining lymph nodes, adjacent tissues. The study, taken as a whole, reports: Luminal-like breast cancer showed significantly greater tumor-nontumor repertoire similarity than basal-like breast cancer did. Tumor repertoires ranked between lymph nodes and nontumor tissue in diversity, with V and J gene preferences. That most tumor T cells come from lymph nodes remained unproven.

Worth noting for this clonotype: Its antigen is undetermined. With a much larger clone just one base away, this may be a read error.

This CDR3 comprises 14 residues. Germline V gene sequence: CDR1 SEHNR, CDR2 FQNEAQ (reference sequence). TCRdb reanalysed the multiplex PCR reads using MiXCR and keeps one entry per CDR3 protein. The sample lists under 150,000 distinct CDR3 sequences; around 20% were seen once. The lymph nodes were axillary draining lymph nodes from breast cancer patients. The rearrangement joins TRBV7-9 to TRBJ2-2; the match to TRBD2 covers 7 bases. The sample was axillary lymph node tissue. The TCR originated in a female donor with breast cancer. Some clones in this sample may be carry-over from other donors' samples. CDR3 DNA: TGTGCTAGCGGGCTAGCGCCGAACACCGGGGAGCTGTTTTTT. The encoded protein is CASGLAPNTGELFF.